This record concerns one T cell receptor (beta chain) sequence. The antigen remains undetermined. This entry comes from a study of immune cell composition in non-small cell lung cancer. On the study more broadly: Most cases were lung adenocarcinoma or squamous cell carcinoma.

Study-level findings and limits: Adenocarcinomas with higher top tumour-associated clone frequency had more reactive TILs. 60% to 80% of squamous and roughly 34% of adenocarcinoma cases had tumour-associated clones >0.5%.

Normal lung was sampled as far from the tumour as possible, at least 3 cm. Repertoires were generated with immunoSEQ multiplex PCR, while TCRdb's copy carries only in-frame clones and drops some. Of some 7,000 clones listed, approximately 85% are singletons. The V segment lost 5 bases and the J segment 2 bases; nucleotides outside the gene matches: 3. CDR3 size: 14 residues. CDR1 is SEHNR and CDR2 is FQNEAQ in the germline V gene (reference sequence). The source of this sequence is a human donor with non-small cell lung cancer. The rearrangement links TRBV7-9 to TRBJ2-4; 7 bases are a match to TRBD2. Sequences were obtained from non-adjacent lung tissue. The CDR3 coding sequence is TGTGCCAGCAGCCGGGGGGAGTCCAAAAACATTCAGTACTTC. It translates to CASSRGESKNIQYF.